This T cell receptor (beta chain) was profiled in a study of T cells after posttransplantation cyclophosphamide. Study-wide results and limits: Donor-recipient repertoire similarity was low at 1-2 months, rising over year one.

TCRdb's table, derived via immunoSEQ multiplex PCR, lists solely in-frame clones and lacks some. The sample has around 10,000 clones; roughly 80% are singletons. Treatment was busulfan-fludarabine conditioning, a marrow graft, and cyclophosphamide on days +3 and +4. The count of this clone is one. Antigen: not known. The CDR3 is made up of 14 amino acids. V dropped 7 bases and J dropped 5 bases, with 17 bases sitting between them. Germline V gene lookup returns CDR1 MNHNS and CDR2 SASEGT. This TCR came from a female patient aged 50-60 years who received an allogeneic stem cell transplant from a related donor, was CMV-positive, and had no GVHD. Some T cells may originate from the graft donor. The chain carries TRBV6-1 and TRBJ2-5, with D uncertain. This specimen consisted of PBMCs, obtained after allogeneic stem cell transplant with posttransplant cyclophosphamide. The DNA of the CDR3 is TGTGCCAGCACCCAGAGCGCCGCTCCCGAGACCCAGTACTTC. Its translation: CASTQSAAPETQYF.